The 2 T cell receptor beta chains presented below share a single source sample, sequenced in a study of T cells expressing NK-cell markers. TCRdb reanalyzed the 5' RACE reads, giving one entry per CDR3 protein sequence and no DNA. This sample contains around 380,000 distinct CDR3 sequences. The sample comprised blood T cells: a sorted CD56 or NKG2C T cell subset, CD4+ or CD8+ T cells, or bulk PBMC T cells (not recorded which). These receptors were taken from a woman aged 45-59 years in good health.

The CDR3 protein is CASSADPTRGNTIYF. The chain employs TRBV12-3 or TRBV12-4 and TRBJ1-3. This CDR3 contains 15 residues.

The rearrangement links TRBV9 to TRBJ2-3; with no DNA, the TCRdb D assignment of TRBD1 cannot be verified. CDR3 length equals 16 residues. Germline V gene data show CDR1 as SGDLS and CDR2 as YYNGEE. CDR3 loop: CASSGTGGAGTDTQYF.